Listed below are T cell receptor beta chains from one sample, sequenced in a study of T cell responses to AZD1222 COVID-19 vaccine. Assay used: immunoSEQ multiplex PCR; TCRdb lists only in-frame clones, some missing. The repertoire consists of approximately 100,000 clones, with over 85% occurring once and the leading ten covering roughly 5%. Source: peripheral blood, taken on day 0 of AZD1222 vaccination. Every receptor here comes from an adult in good health. CDR3s include the opening cysteine and the closing phenylalanine or tryptophan. D genes are given only for firm matches. Clone size is not always given. Where it is, it says once, few, many or a class for expanded clones.

>once|16|TRBV28|TRBJ1-4|.
CASSLYDAAGREKLFF
TGTGCCAGCAGTTTATACGACGCGGCAGGACGGGAAAAACTGTTTTTT
>.|16|TRBV18|TRBJ2-7|.
CASSPPSISLLGEQYF
TGTGCCAGCTCACCACCGTCAATAAGCCTACTAGGGGAGCAGTACTTC
>.|13|TRBV30|TRBJ2-7|.
CAWNVGETYEQYF
TGTGCCTGGAATGTGGGAGAGACCTACGAGCAGTACTTC
>.|13|TRBV18|TRBJ1-2|TRBD1
CASSDTGGLGYTF
TGTGCCAGCTCAGACACAGGGGGCCTTGGCTACACCTTC
>.|16|TRBV19|TRBJ2-2|.
CASSPGRRWNTGELFF
TGTGCCAGTAGTCCTGGACGCAGATGGAACACCGGGGAGCTGTTTTTT
>.|16|TRBV5-1|TRBJ2-1|.
CASSSRLPGSYNEQFF
TGCGCCAGCAGCTCCAGACTCCCTGGCTCCTACAATGAGCAGTTCTTC
>.|12|TRBV5-1|TRBJ2-1|.
CASSLVGIEQFF
TGCGCCAGCAGCTTGGTGGGGATTGAGCAGTTCTTC
>.|11|TRBV6-4|TRBJ1-1|.
CASSDRFEAFF
TGTGCCAGCAGTGACCGGTTTGAAGCTTTCTTT
>few|14|TRBV7-8|TRBJ2-7|.
CASSQSRVAREQYF
TGTGCCAGCAGCCAATCCCGGGTGGCGAGGGAGCAGTACTTC
>once|13|TRBV13|TRBJ1-5|.
CASSLSRNQPQHF
TGTGCCAGCAGCTTAAGCAGGAATCAGCCCCAGCATTTT
>.|13|TRBV12-3/TRBV12-4|TRBJ2-5|.
CASELGPGETQYF
TGTGCCAGCGAGCTTGGGCCGGGAGAGACCCAGTACTTC
>once|20|TRBV27|TRBJ2-3|TRBD2
CASSLSGLAGGPSPTDTQYF
TGTGCCAGCAGTTTATCGGGACTAGCGGGAGGGCCTTCCCCCACAGATACGCAGTATTTT
>.|14|TRBV10-3|TRBJ1-4|TRBD1
CAISSGTGDEKLFF
TGTGCCATCAGTTCCGGGACAGGGGATGAAAAACTGTTTTTT
>once|14|TRBV18|TRBJ2-5|TRBD2
CASSHPSGGETQYF
TGTGCCAGCTCACATCCTAGCGGCGGGGAGACCCAGTACTTC
>.|15|TRBV5-1|TRBJ2-7|TRBD2
CASSLMGEGLREQYF
TGCGCCAGCAGCTTGATGGGGGAGGGCCTCCGCGAGCAGTACTTC
>.|17|TRBV7-8|TRBJ2-1|.
CASSSSQGSDRYNEQFF
TGTGCCAGCAGCTCGTCCCAGGGATCGGACCGCTACAATGAGCAGTTCTTC
>.|13|TRBV2|TRBJ2-1|TRBD1
CASKQTGVNEQFF
TGTGCCAGCAAACAGACAGGGGTGAATGAGCAGTTCTTC
>.|16|TRBV9|TRBJ2-2|TRBD1
CASSVVDTGGTGELFF
TGTGCCAGCAGCGTAGTAGATACAGGGGGCACCGGGGAGCTGTTTTTT
>.|12|TRBV27|TRBJ2-7|TRBD2
CASRGTKYEQYF
TGTGCCAGCAGGGGGACTAAGTACGAGCAGTACTTC
>.|13|TRBV24-1|TRBJ1-1|TRBD1
CATSRGPDTEAFF
TGTGCCACCAGCAGGGGGCCTGACACTGAAGCTTTCTTT
>.|14|TRBV3-1/TRBV3-2|TRBJ2-3|.
CASSFSGSTDTQYF
TGTGCCAGCAGCTTTAGCGGTAGCACAGATACGCAGTATTTT
>.|14|TRBV18|TRBJ1-1|.
CASSPLQQNTEAFF
TGTGCCAGCTCACCACTACAGCAGAACACTGAAGCTTTCTTT
>.|13|TRBV18|TRBJ1-6|.
CASSEGWNSPLHF
TGTGCCAGCTCAGAAGGGTGGAACTCACCCCTCCACTTT
>.|14|TRBV19|TRBJ1-5|.
CASSMGVSNQPQHF
TGTGCCAGTAGTATGGGGGTTAGCAATCAGCCCCAGCATTTT
>.|15|TRBV9|TRBJ1-1|.
CASSAQGWVNTEAFF
TGTGCCAGCAGCGCTCAGGGATGGGTGAACACTGAAGCTTTCTTT
>.|13|TRBV28|TRBJ2-2|.
CASSQDGTGELFF
TGTGCCAGCAGTCAGGACGGCACCGGGGAGCTGTTTTTT
>.|15|TRBV9|TRBJ2-1|.
CASSATSQNYNEQFF
TGTGCCAGCAGCGCTACCTCACAGAACTACAATGAGCAGTTCTTC
>.|14|TRBV5-4|TRBJ1-2|.
CASSLQGGYYGYTF
TGTGCCAGCAGCTTGCAAGGGGGGTACTATGGCTACACCTTC